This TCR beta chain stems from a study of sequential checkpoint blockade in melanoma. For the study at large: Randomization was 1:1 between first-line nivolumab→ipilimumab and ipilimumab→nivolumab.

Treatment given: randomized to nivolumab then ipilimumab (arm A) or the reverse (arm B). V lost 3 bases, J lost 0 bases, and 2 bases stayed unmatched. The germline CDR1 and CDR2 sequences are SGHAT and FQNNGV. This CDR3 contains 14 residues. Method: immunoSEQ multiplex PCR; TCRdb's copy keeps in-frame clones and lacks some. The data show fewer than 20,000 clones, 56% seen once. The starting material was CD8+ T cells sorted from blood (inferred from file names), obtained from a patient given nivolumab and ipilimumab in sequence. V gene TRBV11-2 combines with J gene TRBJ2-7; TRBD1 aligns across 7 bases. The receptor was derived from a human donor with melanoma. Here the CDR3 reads CASSLGTVSYEQYF. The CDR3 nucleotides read TGTGCCAGCAGCTTGGGGACAGTCTCCTACGAGCAGTACTTC. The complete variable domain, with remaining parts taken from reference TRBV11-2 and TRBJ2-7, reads EAGVAQSPRYKIIEKRQSVAFWCNPISGHATLYWYQQILGQGPKLLIQFQNNGVVDDSQLPKDRFSAERLKGVDSTLKIQPAKLEDSAVYLCASSLGTVSYEQYFGPGTRLTVT.